The clone carrying this TCR delta chain is medium-sized. The data are from a study of gamma-delta T cells after stem cell transplantation. TCRdb called clones anew from the RT-PCR reads with CATT. The table has some 2,000 delta-chain clones, about 23% seen once. Specimen: gamma-delta T cells. This receptor was identified in a human donor. It is not recorded whose cells these are; they may come from a transplant donor.

The chain's CDR3 is CACDTVLGDTPDTDKLIF. CDR3 coding DNA: TGTGCCTGTGACACCGTTTTGGGGGATACGCCGGACACCGATAAACTCATCTTT. This sequence joins TRDV2 and TRDJ1; 11 bases align to TRDD3. In germline, CDR1 is GEAIGNYY, CDR2 EKD. The J segment lost 0 bases and the V segment lost 0 bases, leaving 8 bases of the junction unmatched. The CDR3 has 18 amino acids.